This passage covers 28 T cell receptor beta chains from one sample sequenced in a study of T cells in localized non-small cell lung cancer. Profiling relied on immunoSEQ multiplex PCR, and the TCRdb table lists in-frame clones only, not all of them. The sample includes some 41,000 clones, over 75% of them seen just once. Sequenced material: PBMCs, taken before any cancer treatment. All receptors come from a woman aged 35 to 70 with stage II lung adenocarcinoma.

V usage is TRBV28 and J usage is TRBJ2-7; D possibly corresponds to TRBD2 (5 bases). Germline CDR1 is MDHEN and CDR2 is SYDVKM. The CDR3 is 12 amino acids. Trimming removed 5 bases from V and 3 bases from J, with 8 bases in between. CDR3 DNA sequence: TGTGCCAGCAGTACCGCGGGCTACGAGCAGTACTTC. It specifies CASSTAGYEQYF.

This chain uses TRBV5-1 with TRBJ2-1; D ambiguous. The CDR3 runs to 16 residues. Germline V lookup: CDR1 SGHRS, CDR2 YFSETQ. Trimming stripped 0 bases from V and 3 bases from J, with 13 bases between. This CDR3 reads CASSLEAGPIYNEQFF. CDR3 sequence (DNA): TGCGCCAGCAGCTTGGAAGCTGGACCAATCTACAATGAGCAGTTCTTC.

CDR3 DNA: TGTGCCAGCAGCCCTGGGACAGGGGGAAAAGAGACCCAGTACTTC. Translation: CASSPGTGGKETQYF. V gene TRBV7-9 combines with J gene TRBJ2-5, with 11 bases identical to TRBD1. V shed 5 bases, J shed 3 bases, and the junction held 5 bases outside the gene matches. The CDR3 is made up of 15 amino acids. Germline CDR1 reads SEHNR; CDR2 reads FQNEAQ (reference sequence).

This chain links TRBV19 with TRBJ1-3; 7 bases are shared with TRBD1. Per germline, CDR1 LNHDA and CDR2 SQIVND (reference sequence). The CDR3 spans 14 residues. V gave up 6 bases and J gave up 4 bases; unmatched junction bases: 6. CDR3 protein: CASRGQSKGNTIYF. In DNA, the CDR3 is TGTGCCAGTAGGGGACAGTCGAAAGGAAACACCATATATTTT.

V usage is TRBV7-9 and J usage is TRBJ1-1; unclear D gene. The CDR3 runs 16 residues. V lost 5 bases, J lost 6 bases, and 22 bases lay in between. Germline V CDR1 and CDR2: SEHNR, FQNEAQ (reference sequence). The CDR3 nucleotides read TGTGCCAGCAGCCGATCCCCTCGATCGGGTAGAGCTGAAGCTTTCTTT. Protein product: CASSRSPRSGRAEAFF.

The V gene is TRBV7-7, the J gene TRBJ1-1; D is possibly TRBD1 (5 bases). The CDR3 is 13 residues long. V was clipped by 5 bases and J by 0 bases, with 7 bases between them. Germline lookup yields CDR1 SSHAT and CDR2 FNYEAQ (reference sequence). The CDR3 protein is CASSEGVNTEAFF. CDR3 nucleotide sequence: TGTGCCAGCAGCGAAGGGGTGAACACTGAAGCTTTCTTT.

The rearrangement joins TRBV5-1 to TRBJ2-5, with TRBD2 identical over 9 bases. Germline V lookup: CDR1 SGHRS, CDR2 YFSETQ. CDR3 length equals 15 residues. The junction had 5 bases not matched to a gene; V was cut back by 0 bases and J by 5 bases. The CDR3 sequence is CASSLASGRIETQYF. The DNA for the CDR3 is TGCGCCAGCAGCTTGGCCAGCGGGAGGATCGAGACCCAGTACTTC.

Turning to this clone: The same CDR3 can be traced to other DNA sequences in this sample. The J gene is TRBJ2-7, the V gene TRBV5-1; D might be TRBD2 (6 bases). CDR1 is SGHRS, CDR2 YFSETQ, per germline. The CDR3 totals 15 residues. V was pared by 0 bases and J by 0 bases, with 10 bases between. CDR3 region: CASSLVGSGSYEQYF. The CDR3 DNA sequence: TGCGCCAGCAGCTTGGTTGGTAGCGGCTCCTACGAGCAGTACTTC.

The chain uses TRBV5-4 and TRBJ2-7; a weak D match, TRBD1 (6 bases). This CDR3 has 14 residues. Looked up from germline, CDR1 is SGHNT and CDR2 is YYREEE (reference sequence). V was shortened by 0 bases and J by 2 bases, with 9 bases between the two germline ends. In nucleotides, the CDR3 is TGTGCCAGCAGCTTGGCCACAGGGCCCTACGAGCAGTACTTC. This encodes CASSLATGPYEQYF.

The gene calls are TRBV5-4 and TRBJ1-1; D possibly corresponds to TRBD1 (5 bases). The CDR3 length is 12 residues. CDR1 is SGHNT and CDR2 is YYREEE in the germline V gene (reference sequence). V lost 4 bases and J 6 bases, leaving 10 bases between the germline ends. CDR3 DNA: TGTGCCAGCAGCACGGGACTCGCTGAAGCTTTCTTT. As protein: CASSTGLAEAFF.

The chain links TRBV4-2 to TRBJ2-1; D is unresolved. This CDR3 has 15 residues. The germline CDR1 and CDR2 sequences are LGHNA and YNFKEQ. The V end was cut by 0 bases, the J end by 4 bases, with 10 bases between. DNA for the CDR3: TGTGCCAGCAGCCAAGACCCCCAGTCTTACAATGAGCAGTTCTTC. As protein: CASSQDPQSYNEQFF.

This clone was recorded once. The genes are TRBV19 and TRBJ2-5; 11 bases align to TRBD2. CDR3 length equals 17 residues. V lost 5 bases to trimming and J lost 2 bases; unmatched junction nucleotides: 10. From germline, CDR1 is LNHDA and CDR2 SQIVND (reference sequence). This CDR3 is CASSVFSSGGRQETQYF. Written as DNA, the CDR3 is TGTGCCAGTAGTGTATTCTCTAGCGGGGGGAGGCAAGAGACCCAGTACTTC.

The rearrangement links TRBV4-2 to TRBJ2-1, with D hard to call. Germline CDR1 and CDR2: LGHNA and YNFKEQ. V lost 0 bases to trimming and J lost 5 bases, with 8 bases between them. The CDR3 length is 14 residues. The CDR3 DNA sequence: TGTGCCAGCAGCCAAGATCGTCATAACAATGAGCAGTTCTTC. Residues: CASSQDRHNNEQFF.

The sample holds a few counts of this clone. The V and J genes are TRBV5-1 and TRBJ2-7, with D tentatively TRBD1 or TRBD2 (5 bases each). The CDR3 sequence is 14 residues long. CDR1 and CDR2 from the germline V gene are SGHRS and YFSETQ. V was clipped by 3 bases and J by 5 bases, with 15 bases between them. CDR3 in amino acids: CASSYPGTSNEQYF. The CDR3 region has the DNA TGCGCCAGCAGCTATCCCGGGACCTCAAACGAGCAGTACTTC.

This clone appeared once. The chain links TRBV7-6 to TRBJ2-7; perhaps D is TRBD1 or TRBD2 (7 bases each). V was cut by 5 bases and J by 3 bases, with 17 bases left in between. Germline V gene data show CDR1 as SGHVS and CDR2 as FNYEAQ. This CDR3 contains 15 residues. In nucleotides, the CDR3 is TGTGCCAGCAGCCAGGGAGGGACAGTTAACTACGAGCAGTACTTC. As protein: CASSQGGTVNYEQYF.

V is TRBV5-1 and J is TRBJ2-7, with a possible D match to TRBD1 (6 bases). Trimming took 0 bases from V and 6 from J, leaving 13 bases between them. This CDR3 is built from 14 residues. The germline CDR1 and CDR2 sequences are SGHRS and YFSETQ. CDR3: CASSLDLRGSEQYF. The CDR3 nucleotides are TGCGCCAGCAGCTTGGACCTCAGGGGATCCGAGCAGTACTTC. The complete variable domain, with remaining parts taken from reference TRBV5-1 and TRBJ2-7, reads KAGVTQTPRYLIKTRGQQVTLSCSPISGHRSVSWYQQTPGQGLQFLFEYFSETQRNKGNFPGRFSGRQFSNSRSEMNVSTLELGDSALYLCASSLDLRGSEQYFGPGTRLTVT.

The chain employs TRBV6-1 and TRBJ1-2, with D possibly being TRBD1 (6 bases). The CDR3 spans 12 residues. Trimming took 10 bases from V and 4 from J, leaving 13 bases between them. Germline V CDR1 and CDR2: MNHNS, SASEGT. The CDR3 spells CANTEGGYGYTF. CDR3 bases: TGTGCCAACACGGAGGGGGGCTATGGCTACACCTTC.

The V and J genes are TRBV7-2 and TRBJ2-7, with 7 bases that match TRBD2. Germline CDR1 SGHTA, CDR2 FQGNSA. V shed 8 bases, J shed 4 bases, and the junction held 8 bases outside the gene matches. This CDR3 spans 13 amino acids. The CDR3 DNA sequence: TGTGCCAGCGGGAGTGGGGGAGGGTACGAGCAGTACTTC. This encodes CASGSGGGYEQYF.

The chain employs TRBV15 and TRBJ2-2; D unclear. Per the germline V gene, CDR1 is LNHNV and CDR2 is YYDKDF (reference sequence). The germline V and J ends were trimmed by 5 bases and 0 bases, with 10 bases remaining between them. The CDR3 is 15 residues long. CDR3 region: CATSPRTANTGELFF. The CDR3 DNA sequence: TGTGCCACCAGCCCCCGGACCGCGAACACCGGGGAGCTGTTTTTT.

The CDR3 protein is CATSRDRYSTDTQYF. As DNA, the CDR3 is TGTGCCACCAGCAGAGATCGTTACAGTACAGATACGCAGTATTTT. V is TRBV15 and J is TRBJ2-3; D remains unclear. V was shortened by 0 bases and J by 3 bases, with 10 bases between the two germline ends. Germline CDR1 and CDR2: LNHNV and YYDKDF (reference sequence). This CDR3 comprises 15 residues.

The chain joins TRBV7-7 to TRBJ2-3; no clear D. Trimming pared 5 bases from V and 3 bases from J, leaving 15 bases between. The germline CDR1 and CDR2 sequences are SSHAT and FNYEAQ (reference sequence). This CDR3 spans 15 amino acids. The CDR3 spells CASSPLGPMTDTQYF. The CDR3 DNA reads as TGTGCCAGCAGCCCCCTGGGCCCTATGACAGATACGCAGTATTTT.

The chain carries TRBV2 and TRBJ2-3; TRBD2 aligns across 7 bases. The ends lost 2 bases at V and 0 bases at J; junction bases unmatched: 5. CDR1 and CDR2 from the germline V gene are SNHLY and FYNNEI. This CDR3 has 16 amino acids. CDR3 sequence (DNA): TGTGCCAGCAGTGAAAGTCTAGCGGTTAGCACAGATACGCAGTATTTT. Residues: CASSESLAVSTDTQYF.

The CDR3 here is CACDRGTGELFF. DNA of the CDR3: TGTGCCTGCGACAGGGGGACCGGGGAGCTGTTTTTT. J is TRBJ2-2 and V is TRBV5-5; 9 positions match TRBD1. CDR1 and CDR2 from the germline V gene are SGHKS and YYEKEE (reference sequence). Trimming removed 10 bases from V and 5 bases from J; junction bases left unmatched: 3. The CDR3 sequence is 12 residues long.

The rearrangement links TRBV2 to TRBJ2-1; 10 bases are a match to TRBD1. The V gene end was trimmed by 8 bases and the J gene end by 8 bases; junction bases not matched to a gene: 6. CDR1 SNHLY and CDR2 FYNNEI come from the germline V gene. The CDR3 runs 13 residues. Here the CDR3 reads CASRDRGVDEQFF. CDR3 DNA sequence: TGTGCCAGCCGGGACAGGGGAGTGGATGAGCAGTTCTTC.

The CDR3 here is CASSFRLGQGVSYEQYF. As DNA, the CDR3 is TGTGCCAGCAGCTTTAGGTTGGGTCAGGGGGTATCCTACGAGCAGTACTTC. V is TRBV5-5 and J is TRBJ2-7; TRBD1 matches at 7 bases. The CDR3 runs to 17 residues. From germline, CDR1 is SGHKS and CDR2 YYEKEE (reference sequence). The V segment lost 2 bases and the J segment 1 base; nucleotides outside the gene matches: 12.

V usage is TRBV28 and J usage is TRBJ2-7; D is unresolved. V lost 2 bases and J 3 bases, leaving 5 bases between the germline ends. Germline CDR1 is MDHEN and CDR2 is SYDVKM. CDR3 length equals 12 residues. The CDR3 nucleotides read TGTGCCAGCAGTTTACTTCTCTACGAGCAGTACTTC. Residues: CASSLLLYEQYF.

The chain combines TRBV5-1 with TRBJ1-1; tentative D call: TRBD1 (5 bases). This CDR3 contains 13 residues. V lost 0 bases and J lost 6, with 9 bases in between. Germline lookup yields CDR1 SGHRS and CDR2 YFSETQ. The CDR3 bases are TGCGCCAGCAGCTTGGCAGGGAGGTCTGAAGCTTTCTTT. Its translation: CASSLAGRSEAFF.

The CDR3 loop reads CASSLPPEGYNSPLHF. The CDR3 bases are TGTGCCAGCAGTTTACCACCGGAGGGCTATAATTCACCCCTCCACTTT. The chain employs TRBV28 and TRBJ1-6; D gene unclear. V was clipped by 2 bases and J by 3 bases, with 11 bases between them. CDR1 and CDR2 (germline): MDHEN, SYDVKM. The CDR3 is 16 amino acids.